This T cell receptor (beta chain) derives from a study of T cells in Graves' hyperthyroidism and ophthalmopathy. On the study more broadly: The blood sample was taken at first diagnosis, before treatment began. Study outcomes and limitations: Separation of ophthalmopathy from stable hyperthyroidism was achieved by a 13 V-J model. Blood shared most expanded thyroid clonotypes above 0.001.

Regarding this clonotype: Its target is unknown.

Amplified TCR beta CDR3 regions came from RNA transcripts. Initially, a first-round RT-PCR of the TCR CDR3 employed the HTBI primer set. One entry per CDR3 protein, called by TCRdb with MiXCR from the multiplex PCR reads. The table shows fewer than 800,000 distinct CDR3 sequences, with about 17% occurring only once. The CDR3 contains 15 residues. Looked up from germline, CDR1 is MDHEN and CDR2 is SYDVKM. Trimming took 2 bases from V and 7 from J; bases not matched to a gene: 7. This receptor was taken from a man between 18 and 35 years old with Graves' hyperthyroidism. This chain connects TRBV28 to TRBJ2-2; TRBD2 matches 7 bases. Sequenced input: blood. The CDR3 loop is CASSLGGVRVGELFF. The CDR3 DNA reads TGTGCCAGCAGTTTAGGGGGGGTTCGAGTCGGGGAGCTGTTTTTT.